This is a list of T cell receptor beta chains from one sample in a study of T cell repertoires in cytomegalovirus infection. No antigen is known for these receptors. TCRdb redid the calling of the reads with MiXCR, one entry per CDR3 protein. The table shows roughly 46,000 distinct CDR3 sequences, with around 18% occurring only once. Sequenced here: CD8+ T cells from cultured PBMCs, sampled from culture after CMV antigen stimulation. Receptors originate from a human donor in good health (CMV status not recorded). Some clones in this sample may be carry-over from other donors' samples. The conserved cysteine and the conserved F or W are not part of the CDR3 here.

j_gene: TRBJ1-5
v_gene: TRBV7-8
CDR3aa: ASSLEGRLSDQPQH

j_gene: TRBJ1-2
v_gene: TRBV5-4
CDR3aa: ASSTQGAGYGYT

j_gene: TRBJ2-1
v_gene: TRBV7-6
CDR3aa: ASGQGADNEQF

j_gene: TRBJ1-1
v_gene: TRBV11-3
CDR3aa: ASSLGRGSEAF

j_gene: TRBJ2-3
v_gene: TRBV20-1
CDR3aa: SVWADESDTQY

j_gene: TRBJ1-1
v_gene: TRBV7-3
CDR3aa: ASSPGQGMDTEAF

j_gene: TRBJ1-1
v_gene: TRBV7-2
CDR3aa: ASSEAPNTEAF

j_gene: TRBJ1-3
v_gene: TRBV4-1
CDR3aa: ASSPHEGQGRNTIY

j_gene: TRBJ1-2
v_gene: TRBV7-8
CDR3aa: ASSRQGPRGHHYGYT

j_gene: TRBJ2-2
v_gene: TRBV11-2
CDR3aa: ASSLDFAGELF

j_gene: TRBJ2-1
v_gene: TRBV11-2
CDR3aa: ASSYPSGGANSYNEQF

j_gene: TRBJ1-1
v_gene: TRBV28
CDR3aa: ASSSGTGVKNTEAF

j_gene: TRBJ1-5
v_gene: TRBV6-2/TRBV6-3
CDR3aa: ASSYDRGRSGNQPQH

j_gene: TRBJ2-1
v_gene: TRBV12-3/TRBV12-4
CDR3aa: ASSSSGTANEQF

j_gene: TRBJ1-4
v_gene: TRBV7-9
CDR3aa: ASSLEVEREKLF

j_gene: TRBJ1-4
v_gene: TRBV4-2
CDR3aa: ASSQVQGSANEKLF

j_gene: TRBJ2-2
v_gene: TRBV7-3
CDR3aa: ASSSTGGTGELF

j_gene: TRBJ2-2
v_gene: TRBV4-2
CDR3aa: ASTGGGANTGELF

j_gene: TRBJ2-1
v_gene: TRBV27
CDR3aa: ASSRGGVTNNEQF

j_gene: TRBJ1-1
v_gene: TRBV7-9
CDR3aa: ASSSGVNTEAF

j_gene: TRBJ2-7
v_gene: TRBV6-2/TRBV6-3
CDR3aa: ASSYSSFAPPSYEQY